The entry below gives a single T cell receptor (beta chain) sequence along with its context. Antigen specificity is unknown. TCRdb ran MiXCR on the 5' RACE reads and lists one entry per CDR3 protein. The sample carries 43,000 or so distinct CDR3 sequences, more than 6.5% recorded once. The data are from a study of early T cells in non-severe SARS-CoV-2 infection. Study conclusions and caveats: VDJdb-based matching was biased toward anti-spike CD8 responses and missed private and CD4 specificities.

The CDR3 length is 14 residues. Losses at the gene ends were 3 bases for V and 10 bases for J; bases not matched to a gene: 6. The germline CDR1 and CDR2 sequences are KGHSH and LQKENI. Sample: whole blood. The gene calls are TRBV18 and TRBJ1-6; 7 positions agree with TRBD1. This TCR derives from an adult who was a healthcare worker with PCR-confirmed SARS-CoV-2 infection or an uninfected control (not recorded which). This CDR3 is CASSPTGSDSPLHF. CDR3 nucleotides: TGTGCCAGCTCACCGACAGGGAGCGACTCACCCCTCCACTTT.